A selection of T cell receptor beta chains follows, all from one sample in a study of CD8+CD57+ T cells in acquired aplastic anemia. One entry per CDR3 protein results from TCRdb running MiXCR on the reads. Of approximately 470,000 distinct CDR3 sequences listed, 25% to 40% are singletons. Source material: sorted CD4+, CD8+, or CD8+CD57+ T cells (not recorded which) from PBMCs. All receptors derive from a human donor with aplastic anemia. Both conserved end residues are part of each CDR3. D genes are given only for firm matches. The listing skips clone size in some rows; elsewhere it reads once, few, many or a size class.

clone size	D gene	V gene	J gene	CDR3 protein	CDR3 DNA
few	-	TRBV7-8	TRBJ1-1	CASSLVPGANTEAFF	TGTGCCAGCAGCTTAGTTCCGGGGGCGAACACTGAAGCTTTCTTT
few	TRBD2	TRBV5-6	TRBJ2-7	CASSSILGGTAYEQYF	TGTGCCAGCAGCTCCATACTGGGGGGGACCGCCTACGAGCAGTACTTC
-	TRBD1	TRBV20-1	TRBJ1-2	CSASETGTF	TGCAGTGCTAGTGAGACAGGGACCTTC
few	TRBD2	TRBV24-1	TRBJ2-5	CASSELAGQETQYF	TGTGCCAGCAGTGAGCTAGCGGGCCAAGAGACCCAGTACTTC
many	TRBD1	TRBV2	TRBJ1-1	CASARTGQGGF	TGTGCCAGCGCCCGGACAGGTCAGGGTGGCTTT
few	-	TRBV29-1	TRBJ2-3	CSVRRGGTDTQYF	TGCAGCGTCCGCCGCGGGGGCACAGATACGCAGTATTTT
many	-	TRBV20-1	TRBJ1-2	CSARSGEGGYTF	TGCAGTGCTAGATCGGGGGAAGGCGGCTACACCTTC
few	TRBD1	TRBV5-1	TRBJ2-5	CASSLGDRGLETQYF	TGCGCCAGCAGCTTGGGGGACAGGGGATTAGAGACCCAGTACTTC
few	TRBD1	TRBV7-6	TRBJ2-7	CASSLGQGARKNPYEQYF	TGTGCCAGCAGCTTAGGGCAGGGGGCGCGTAAAAACCCCTACGAGCAGTACTTC
few	TRBD1	TRBV5-8	TRBJ2-7	CASSLAGQGRTYEQYF	TGTGCCAGCAGCTTGGCCGGACAGGGAAGGACCTACGAGCAGTACTTC